This TCR beta chain was recorded in a study of blood T cells in healthy people across ages. Germline-derived CDR1 and CDR2 are DFQATT and SNEGSKA (reference sequence). V trimming: 0 bases; J trimming: 7 bases; junction bases outside the gene matches: 9. The CDR3 covers 14 residues. The individuals who served as donors were healthy Caucasians living in Russia, aged roughly 6 to 90. Combining a sample-barcoded 5' primer with a J-beta primer mix, a second PCR ran for roughly 7 to 11 cycles. TCRdb re-called the 5' RACE reads through MiXCR, storing one row per CDR3 protein. This table has more than 500,000 distinct CDR3 sequences, around 27% appearing once. These data were likewise used in another study, on T cells of mothers and their children.

V and J are TRBV20-1 and TRBJ2-7, with 7 bases lining up with TRBD1. The receptor was isolated from a boy aged 2 to 10 in good health. The sequencing sample was made of blood. The DNA for the CDR3 is TGCAGTGCTAGAGAAGGGGGCACCCGACCTGAGCAGTACTTC. The encoded protein is CSAREGGTRPEQYF.